Sequencing of this T cell receptor (beta chain) was carried out in a study of T cells in Graves' hyperthyroidism and ophthalmopathy (dated by TCRdb to between 2019 and 2020). At the level of the whole study: Peripheral blood samples were taken at initial diagnosis, before any treatment was given. TCR Vbeta CDR3 sequencing of some 140 peripheral blood samples (more than 40 ophthalmopathy, 75 to 80 hyperthyroidism and approximately 17 progressor patients) is reported in the paper. The 75 to 100 discovery patients were randomly split 7:3 into training and test sets. After sampling, hyperthyroidism patients received methimazole starting at 30 mg daily, and ophthalmopathy patients received high-dose intravenous methylprednisolone. Prospective prediction of ophthalmopathy was tested in an independent validation cohort consisting of some 19 hyperthyroidism patients and around 16 patients who later progressed to ophthalmopathy. Thyroid tissue and blood T-cell repertoires from six Graves' hyperthyroidism patients were also compared in the study. TCR V-J signatures able to tell the groups apart were searched for in a discovery cohort of 95 or so patients, of whom 43 had Graves' ophthalmopathy and about 60 had stable Graves' hyperthyroidism. General study outcomes and caveats: Sample size was not statistically predetermined, and investigators were not blinded to group allocation. Ophthalmopathy was separated from stable hyperthyroidism by a 13 V-J signature model, with about 88% sensitivity and 81% to 82% specificity obtained in cross-validation and 80%/75% obtained in testing. Blood samples also contained most of the expanded thyroid clonotypes (frequency above 0.001), which suggests that blood repertoires may reflect thyroid immune responses. In validation, the model predicted progression to ophthalmopathy a median of about 5.9 months before onset, with roughly 68% sensitivity and 72.22% specificity.

CDR3 length: 16 amino acids, cysteine to phenylalanine. The CDR3 DNA has 48 bases and is translated from base 1. V gives up 4 bases and J gives up 3 bases, and the segment between their germline ends measures 15 bases. CDR1 and CDR2, looked up from the germline V gene, are LGHNA and YNFKEQ. TCR beta CDR3 regions were amplified from RNA transcripts. The TCR CDR3 was subjected to a first round of RT-PCR using the HTBI primer set and the Qiagen OneStep RT-PCR kit. Libraries were constructed in a second round of multiplex PCR, after which size selection and purification were performed. Libraries were sequenced paired-end with 100 bp reads on an Illumina HiSeq2000. As for the original processing: SOAPnuke was used to process the raw data, with reads discarded if the reads contained adapters or uncalled bases, had a mean Phred below 15, or lacked an exact constant-primer or identifier match. High-quality paired reads were merged with COPE v1.2.5, and unique nucleotide sequences were defined as clonotypes. MiTCR v1.1 was used to align the clonotypes against IMGT TRBV, TRBD and TRBJ reference segments. Analysis was restricted to V-J combinations with a frequency above 0.0001, which covered 99% to 99.2% of repertoires. The TCS score was defined as the ratio of F50 (clonal expansion) to E x V (chaos), calculated using BLOSUM62-based TCRdist between CDR3 peptides within each V-J. Welch's t-statistics and random forest reduced 500 to 650 V-J features to around 14, which were used in a naive Bayes classifier (R e1071). The raw public data were reprocessed by TCRdb itself: fastp quality trimming at Q25, MiXCR clonotype calling, in-frame beta chains only. Each CDR3 protein appears once, grouped with its most common genes and DNA. These V and J calls derive from TCRdb rather than the authors' analysis. Within this sample are about 640,000 distinct CDR3 sequences, with around 20% of them counted one time only. The top ten clones comprise around a third of the sample.

In the ophthalmopathy patients, disease was moderately to severely active, with a Clinical Activity Score of 3 or more, a NOSPECS grade of 4 or more, and a duration of less than 3 months. Any patient with an uncontrolled infection, another autoimmune disease, pregnancy or lactation was excluded. Clinical symptoms, serum thyroxine and TRAb, thyroid ultrasound, and orbital computed tomography formed the basis for the diagnoses. Ficoll-Paque density gradient centrifugation was used to isolate PBMCs from 8.5 to 10 ml of fresh peripheral blood. Total RNA was extracted using Trizol reagent, and RNA quality was assessed on an Agilent 2100 Bioanalyzer. In its sample, this clonotype was seen a few times. The antigen it binds to is not known. The input lacks base qualities; no much larger clone sits a single base away.

What was sequenced was blood. This chain joins TRBV4-2 to TRBJ1-4; TRBD1 is a possible D gene, resting on 6 matching bases. This receptor was obtained from a man in his thirties or forties with Graves' ophthalmopathy. The CDR3 region reads CASSRSTGNSNEKLFF. The nucleotide sequence reads TGTGCCAGCAGCCGGTCCACAGGGAATTCTAATGAAAAACTGTTTTTT.